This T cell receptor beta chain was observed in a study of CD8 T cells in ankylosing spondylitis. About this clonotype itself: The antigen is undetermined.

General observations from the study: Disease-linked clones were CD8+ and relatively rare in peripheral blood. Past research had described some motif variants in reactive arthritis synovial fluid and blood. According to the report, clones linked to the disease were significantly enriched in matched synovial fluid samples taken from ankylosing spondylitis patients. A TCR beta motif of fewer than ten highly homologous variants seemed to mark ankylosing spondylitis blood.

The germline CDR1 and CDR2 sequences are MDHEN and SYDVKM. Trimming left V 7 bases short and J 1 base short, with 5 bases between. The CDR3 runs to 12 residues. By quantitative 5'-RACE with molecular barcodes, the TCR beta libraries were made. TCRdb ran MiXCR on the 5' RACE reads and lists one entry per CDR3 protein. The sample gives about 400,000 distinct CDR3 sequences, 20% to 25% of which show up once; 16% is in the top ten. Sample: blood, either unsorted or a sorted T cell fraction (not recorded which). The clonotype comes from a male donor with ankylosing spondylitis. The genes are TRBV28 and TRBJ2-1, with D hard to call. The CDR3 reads CASTGSYNEQFF. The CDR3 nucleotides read TGTGCCAGCACAGGATCCTACAATGAGCAGTTCTTC.